Listed here is a single T cell receptor beta chain. Antigen: not known. At one end, the junction sequence differs from germline, possibly due to a read error. This sample stems from a study of T cells in tuberculosis. About the study: IGRA-negative adolescents, IGRA-positive adolescents with latent tuberculosis and adults with active tuberculosis formed this South African cohort.

The data were produced by immunoSEQ multiplex PCR, yet TCRdb's version contains in-frame clones alone and is incomplete. Of about 41,000 clones listed, 95% are singletons. Regarding the study as a whole: Cases with active tuberculosis were adults, while controls were adolescents. Smaller distances to GMM-specific TCRs suggested their expansion in active tuberculosis. Smaller alpha distances in active tuberculosis partly reflected shorter CDR3-alpha lengths.

CDR1 and CDR2 from the germline V gene are SSHAT and FNYEAQ (reference sequence). The CDR3 runs 12 residues. V and J are TRBV7-7 and TRBJ2-7; D not resolved. Specimen: PBMCs. The TCR originated in a donor between 10 and 35 years old with latent tuberculosis or without tuberculosis infection. For the CDR3, the DNA is TGTGCTAGCAGCTCTGTTGATCACGGTAAGTACTTC. Protein sequence: CASSSVDHGKYF.